This T cell receptor beta chain was sequenced for a study of naive and memory T cell subsets. TCR cDNA received a 3' ligated oligonucleotide that carried a UMI. Cells were not sorted; total RNA input targeted roughly 1 to 1,100 ng. Ligated cDNA underwent four rounds of PCR with nested alpha and beta constant region primers and SP2. In TCRdb, the 5' RACE reads were re-called with MiXCR into one record per CDR3 protein. The sample lists 57,000 or so distinct CDR3 sequences, 7.2% occurring once. The sequence derives from a male donor in good health.

CDR3 in amino acids: CASSQSPGDAANEKLFF. DNA for the CDR3: TGTGCCAGCAGCCAGTCCCCCGGGGACGCGGCTAATGAAAAACTGTTTTTT. The chain is built from TRBV3-1 and TRBJ1-4, with D possibly being TRBD1 (5 bases). The V and J ends lost 3 bases and 3 bases respectively, with 17 bases between them. The CDR3 totals 17 residues. Germline V gene sequence: CDR1 LGHDT, CDR2 YNNKEL (reference sequence). The full variable domain, completed using reference TRBV3-1 and TRBJ1-4, is DTAVSQTPKYLVTQMGNDKSIKCEQNLGHDTMYWYKQDSKKFLKIMFSYNNKELIINETVPNRFSPKSPDKAHLNLHINSLELGDSAVYFCASSQSPGDAANEKLFFGSGTQLSVL.